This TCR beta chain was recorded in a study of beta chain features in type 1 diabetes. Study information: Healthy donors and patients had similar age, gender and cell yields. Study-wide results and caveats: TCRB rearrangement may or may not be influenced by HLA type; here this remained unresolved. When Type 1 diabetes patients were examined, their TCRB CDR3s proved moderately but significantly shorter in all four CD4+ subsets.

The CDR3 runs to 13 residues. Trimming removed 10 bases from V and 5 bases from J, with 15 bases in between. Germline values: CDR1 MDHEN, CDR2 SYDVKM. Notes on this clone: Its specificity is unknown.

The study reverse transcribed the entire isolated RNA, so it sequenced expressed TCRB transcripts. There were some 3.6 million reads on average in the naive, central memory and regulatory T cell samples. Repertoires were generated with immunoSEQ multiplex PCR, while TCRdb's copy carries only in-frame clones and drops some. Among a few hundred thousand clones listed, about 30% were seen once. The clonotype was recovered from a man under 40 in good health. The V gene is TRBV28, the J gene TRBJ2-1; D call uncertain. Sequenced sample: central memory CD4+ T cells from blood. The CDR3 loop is CAITRPRNNEQFF. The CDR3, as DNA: TGTGCCATCACGCGGCCTAGAAACAATGAGCAGTTCTTC.